These T cell receptor beta chains were read from a single sample in a study of T cell repertoires in cytomegalovirus infection. The antigens of these receptors remain unknown. TCRdb redid the calling of the reads with MiXCR, one entry per CDR3 protein. The sample consists of about 700,000 distinct CDR3 sequences, roughly 36% of them appearing once. Material: cultured PBMCs, obtained from culture after CMV antigen stimulation. These receptors were taken from a human donor in good health (CMV status not recorded). Some clones in this sample may be carry-over from other donors' samples. CDR3s include the opening cysteine and the closing phenylalanine or tryptophan. Each record gives: V gene, clone size, J gene, D gene, CDR3 DNA, CDR3 protein. A D gene is named only where the DNA matches it firmly. Clone size is not always given. Where it is, it says once, few, many or a class for expanded clones.

TRBV19	few	TRBJ1-4	NA	TGTGCCAGTAGTATCGGAGGAGCTAATGAAAAACTGTTTTTT	CASSIGGANEKLFF
TRBV15	NA	TRBJ1-3	TRBD1	TGTGCCACCAGCAGAGATCGACTTGCAGGGGGCGGAAACACCATATATTTT	CATSRDRLAGGGNTIYF
TRBV18	NA	TRBJ1-6	NA	TGTGCCAGCTCACGGGCGGGAGACAATTCACCCCTCCACTTT	CASSRAGDNSPLHF
TRBV4-3	NA	TRBJ2-4	NA	TGCGCCAGCAGCCAAAGCCTTGAATGTGGGAGACCCAAAAACATTCAGTACTTC	CASSQSLECGRPKNIQYF
TRBV14	NA	TRBJ2-6	NA	TGTGCCAGCAGCCGCTTTGACAGGTTCTCCTCTGGGGCCAACGTCCTGACTTTC	CASSRFDRFSSGANVLTF
TRBV2	NA	TRBJ2-3	NA	TGTGCCAGCAGCGCCAGACTAGGCACAGATACGCAGTATTTT	CASSARLGTDTQYF
TRBV7-6	NA	TRBJ2-3	NA	TGTGCCAGCAGCCCGCGGACTACTGATACGCAGTATTTT	CASSPRTTDTQYF
TRBV7-2	many	TRBJ1-1	NA	TGTGCCAGCAGCTACGACAGCCGCACTGAAGCTTTCTTT	CASSYDSRTEAFF
TRBV5-3	NA	TRBJ2-7	NA	TGTGCCAGAAGCTTGGACGAGGGGGGAGAGGACGAGCAGTACTTC	CARSLDEGGEDEQYF
TRBV4-2	NA	TRBJ2-2	NA	TGTGCCAGCAGCCATCAGGGGCAGGTCGGGGAGCTGTTTTTT	CASSHQGQVGELFF
TRBV12-3/TRBV12-4	few	TRBJ2-1	NA	TGTGCCAGCACCCCCCCGGCCGGGGAGCAGTTCTTC	CASTPPAGEQFF
TRBV27	NA	TRBJ1-4	NA	TGTGCCAGCAGTTTATTACAGGGCCAAAAACTGTTTTTT	CASSLLQGQKLFF
TRBV6-2/TRBV6-3	few	TRBJ2-4	NA	TGTGCCAGCAGCTCCCAACAGGGATTTAACATTCAGTACTTC	CASSSQQGFNIQYF
TRBV7-9	many	TRBJ1-2	NA	TGTGCCAGCAGCATAAGGGACACCGGCTACACCTTC	CASSIRDTGYTF
TRBV14	NA	TRBJ1-2	NA	TGTGCCAGCAGCAGGCTGGGGGGCGAATACGAGGGCTACACCTTC	CASSRLGGEYEGYTF
TRBV19	few	TRBJ2-2	NA	TGTGCCAGTAAACGTGTTAGGGACACCGGGGAGCTGTTTTTT	CASKRVRDTGELFF
TRBV5-1	NA	TRBJ2-3	NA	TGCGCCAGCAGCTTGGCCGAAGGCCCCTCGGGCACGCAGTATTTT	CASSLAEGPSGTQYF
TRBV6-1	many	TRBJ2-3	NA	TGTGCCAGCAGTGGGGAGAGTTCTAGCACAGATACGCAGTATTTT	CASSGESSSTDTQYF
TRBV7-2	many	TRBJ1-5	NA	TGTGCCAGCAGCCTCCTGGGGGCGAGTCAGCCCCAGCATTTT	CASSLLGASQPQHF
TRBV2	NA	TRBJ2-1	TRBD1	TGTGCCAGCACCGGACAGGGGGCGAGTAATGAGCAGTTCTTC	CASTGQGASNEQFF
TRBV15	NA	TRBJ2-3	NA	TGTGCCACCAGCCCAAATATGGGGGATACGCAGTATTTT	CATSPNMGDTQYF
TRBV28	few	TRBJ1-1	NA	TGTGCCAGCAGTCCAGCCGGGATGGGGAACACTGAAGCTTTCTTT	CASSPAGMGNTEAFF
TRBV5-4	NA	TRBJ2-1	TRBD2	TGTGCCAGCAGCTTTTTAGCGGGAGGGCCTAAAGATGAGCAGTTCTTC	CASSFLAGGPKDEQFF
TRBV12-3/TRBV12-4	few	TRBJ1-2	NA	TGTGCCAGCAGCTATAACTATGGCTACACCTTC	CASSYNYGYTF
TRBV7-8	many	TRBJ1-2	TRBD1	TGTGCCAGCAGAGTACGACAGGGCCCGAACTATGGCTACACCTTC	CASRVRQGPNYGYTF
TRBV5-6	NA	TRBJ1-4	NA	TGTGCCAGCAGCTTTTTTGGCCTGCTCGGTGAAAAACTGTTTTTT	CASSFFGLLGEKLFF
TRBV6-1	NA	TRBJ2-7	TRBD1	TGTGCCAGCATTCCAGAGGCGGGACAGGGGACCTACGAGCAGTACTTC	CASIPEAGQGTYEQYF
TRBV12-5	few	TRBJ2-1	TRBD2	TGTGCTAGTGACCCCGGACTAGCGGGAGTTGATGAGCAGTTCTTC	CASDPGLAGVDEQFF
TRBV7-2	many	TRBJ2-1	TRBD2	TGTGCCAGCAGCTTTAATATACTAGCGGATGAGCAGTTCTTC	CASSFNILADEQFF
TRBV20-1	NA	TRBJ1-1	NA	TGCAGTGCGCTAACGGGACTTAGGAACACTGAAGCTTTCTTT	CSALTGLRNTEAFF
TRBV11-2	NA	TRBJ2-7	TRBD2	TGTGCCAGCAGCTTATGGGCGGGAGTACCCAGCGAGCAGTACTTC	CASSLWAGVPSEQYF
TRBV5-1	NA	TRBJ2-1	NA	TGCGCCAGCAGACGCACCCCAGGGTCAGGCAATGAGCAGTTCTTC	CASRRTPGSGNEQFF
TRBV15	NA	TRBJ1-5	TRBD1	TGTGCCACCAGCAGCCTGGACAGGGAAGATCAGCCCCAGCATTTT	CATSSLDREDQPQHF
TRBV19	NA	TRBJ2-3	TRBD2	TGTGCCAGTAGCTCCGGGACTAGATTGGTCACAGATACGCAGTATTTT	CASSSGTRLVTDTQYF
TRBV7-6	few	TRBJ1-4	NA	TGTGCCAGCAGCTTAGCGCGCCAGGGCGGTGAAAAACTGTTTTTT	CASSLARQGGEKLFF
TRBV19	few	TRBJ1-5	TRBD1	TGTGCCAGTAGTATTATCGGGACAGTCAATCAGCCCCAGCATTTT	CASSIIGTVNQPQHF
TRBV7-9	few	TRBJ2-3	NA	TGTGCCAGCAGCGGTATTAGGGGTCAAGATACGCAGTATTTT	CASSGIRGQDTQYF
TRBV5-4	NA	TRBJ2-7	TRBD1	TGTGCCAGCAGCTTGGATCTGGGACAGGGTATCTACGAGCAGTACTTC	CASSLDLGQGIYEQYF
TRBV7-2	few	TRBJ1-2	TRBD1	TGTGCCAGCAGCTTAAGTGCTGGACAGGGTGGCTACACCTTC	CASSLSAGQGGYTF
TRBV7-2	many	TRBJ2-7	TRBD2	TGTGCCAGCAGCTCCACTAGCGGAGGGGGGTCCTACGAGCAGTACTTC	CASSSTSGGGSYEQYF
TRBV5-6	NA	TRBJ2-3	TRBD1	TGTGCCAGCAGCCTACCACGGACAGGTAGCACAGATACGCAGTATTTT	CASSLPRTGSTDTQYF
TRBV6-1	few	TRBJ1-4	NA	TGTGCCAGCAGTGAAGGGGGGCAGGGCGGGGGAAAACTGTTTTTT	CASSEGGQGGGKLFF
TRBV6-5	few	TRBJ1-6	NA	TGTGCCAGCAGTTACGGAACGTCAGGGTCACCCCTCCACTTT	CASSYGTSGSPLHF
TRBV7-2	many	TRBJ1-5	NA	TGTGCCAGCAGCTTATCGCAGGGTAACCAGCCCCAGCATTTT	CASSLSQGNQPQHF
TRBV7-9	once	TRBJ1-2	TRBD1	TGTGCCAGCAGCACCGGACAGGGGGCCTATGGCTACACCTTC	CASSTGQGAYGYTF
TRBV29-1	NA	TRBJ2-1	NA	TGCAGCGTTCGGCCGAGCGTCTACGGCTACAATGAGCAGTTCTTC	CSVRPSVYGYNEQFF